This entry lists 30 T cell receptor beta chains sequenced from one sample in a study of identical twins. TCRdb re-derived calls from the 5' RACE reads in MiXCR, one entry per CDR3 protein. Among about 330,000 distinct CDR3 sequences, about 12% were seen once, and the ten largest hold more than 6%. The sample also formed part of further work on yellow fever vaccine responses in identical twins.

Sequencing was performed on CD8+ T cells sorted from blood. The receptors stem from a woman younger than 30 in good health.

The chain carries TRBV20-1 and TRBJ2-1, with a tentative D call TRBD2 (6 bases). The CDR3 is made up of 16 amino acids. The V gene lost 5 bases and the J gene lost 4 bases, with 21 bases spanning the gap. The V gene's germline CDR1 is DFQATT and CDR2 SNEGSKA (reference sequence). CDR3 region: CSAPPDGGLGYNEQFF. CDR3 sequence (DNA): TGCAGTGCTCCCCCGGATGGGGGACTGGGATACAATGAGCAGTTCTTC.

This clonotype was counted a few times. This chain uses TRBV28 with TRBJ2-1; 7 bases match TRBD2. Germline CDR1 is MDHEN and CDR2 is SYDVKM. Trimming removed 2 bases from V and 5 bases from J; junction bases left unmatched: 3. The CDR3 is 14 residues long. The CDR3 sequence is CASSLLAANNEQFF. The CDR3 bases are TGTGCCAGCAGTTTACTAGCGGCTAACAATGAGCAGTTCTTC.

This clonotype was counted between two and nine times. The chain combines TRBV9 with TRBJ2-7; the D gene is possibly TRBD2 (6 bases). CDR1 SGDLS and CDR2 YYNGEE come from the germline V gene. The CDR3 loop spans 17 amino acids. V was trimmed by 0 bases and J by 5 bases, leaving 21 bases between them. DNA for the CDR3: TGTGCCAGCAGCGTAGCTACGGGGGTTGTGGTCTGTGACGAGCAGTACTTC. It specifies CASSVATGVVVCDEQYF.

To note about this clonotype: A junction end diverges from the germline sequence, so it may reflect a read error. J is TRBJ1-1 and V is TRBV20-1; the D is unclear. This CDR3 contains 15 residues. Germline CDR1 is DFQATT and CDR2 is SNEGSKA (reference sequence). The CDR3 is CSTITSFQRRTEAFF. The CDR3 region has the DNA TGCAGTACGATCACCAGTTTCCAGAGGAGAACTGAAGCCTTCTTT.

This clonotype has a handful of counts. The J gene is TRBJ2-3, the V gene TRBV7-6; 13 bases line up with TRBD2. The V gene's germline CDR1 is SGHVS and CDR2 FNYEAQ. This CDR3 has 16 residues. The J segment lost 3 bases and the V segment lost 5 bases, leaving 5 bases of the junction unmatched. The CDR3 DNA reads TGTGCCAGCAGCCCACTAGCGGGAGGGTTGACAGATACGCAGTATTTT. This codes for CASSPLAGGLTDTQYF.

The chain carries TRBV2 and TRBJ2-7; 8 nucleotides agree with TRBD2. This CDR3 comprises 14 residues. In germline, CDR1 is SNHLY, CDR2 FYNNEI. J was trimmed by 1 base and V by 3 bases; bases with no gene match: 2. The CDR3 reads CASSDTSGSYEQYF. The CDR3 DNA reads as TGTGCCAGCAGTGACACTAGCGGATCCTACGAGCAGTACTTC.

The chain links TRBV11-1 to TRBJ2-5; D is uncertain. In germline, CDR1 is SGHAT, CDR2 FQDESV (reference sequence). The CDR3 consists of 11 residues. Trimming took off 7 bases at V and 5 bases at J, with 8 bases between the two ends. The CDR3 nucleotides read TGTGCCAGCACCTTTGGTGAGACCCAGTACTTC. Its translation: CASTFGETQYF.

This clonotype was seen only a few times. The chain couples TRBV7-9 to TRBJ1-1; D gene unclear. CDR1 and CDR2 from the germline V gene are SEHNR and FQNEAQ (reference sequence). The CDR3 has 14 residues. The V end lost 6 bases, the J end lost 1 base, and 12 bases lay between the germline ends. CDR3 in DNA: TGTGCCAGCAGGACCTCTCTTGGGAACACTGAAGCTTTCTTT. Its translation: CASRTSLGNTEAFF.

The chain has TRBV7-9 and TRBJ2-7; 8 bases are shared with TRBD1. Germline V gene data show CDR1 as SEHNR and CDR2 as FQNEAQ (reference sequence). The CDR3 is 13 residues long. The V segment lost 5 bases and the J segment 4 bases; nucleotides outside the gene matches: 4. In nucleotides, the CDR3 is TGTGCCAGCAGCCGCTGGGACAGGTACGAGCAGTACGTC. Translated, it gives CASSRWDRYEQYV.

The chain is built from TRBV14 and TRBJ2-1, with D unresolved. The CDR3 length is 16 residues. The germline V gene has CDR1 SGHDN and CDR2 FVKESK. With 2 bases removed from V and 5 bases from J, the gap between germline ends came to 16 bases. In DNA form, the CDR3 reads TGTGCCAGCAGCCAAACCCAGAGGCACTCTGACAATGAGCAGTTCTTC. The encoded protein is CASSQTQRHSDNEQFF.

This clonotype was found many times. The chain joins TRBV4-2 to TRBJ2-1; 9 nucleotides agree with TRBD2. J lost 7 bases, V lost 1 base, and 14 bases had no gene match. The CDR3 consists of 18 residues. Germline CDR1 is LGHNA and CDR2 is YNFKEQ. The CDR3 protein is CASSQGMVAGAPGNEQFF. The CDR3 DNA is TGTGCCAGCAGCCAAGGGATGGTAGCGGGAGCTCCGGGGAATGAGCAGTTCTTC.

Only a few counts were recorded for this clonotype. The chain carries TRBV7-3 and TRBJ2-1; TRBD2 agrees at 7 bases. J was trimmed by 12 bases and V by 5 bases; bases with no gene match: 16. There are 15 residues in the CDR3. CDR1 is SGHTA, CDR2 FQGTGA, per germline. The CDR3 sequence: CASSLDGLDAQGQFF. The CDR3 DNA is TGTGCCAGCAGCCTGGACGGACTAGACGCCCAGGGGCAGTTCTTC.

In this sample, this clonotype turned up a few times. The rearrangement joins TRBV7-8 to TRBJ2-5; D assignment may be TRBD1 or TRBD2 (5 bases each). CDR3 size: 16 residues. Between the trimmed V and J ends, which lost 5 bases and 7 bases, there was a span of 23 bases. The germline V gene has CDR1 SGHVS and CDR2 FQNEAQ. In DNA form, the CDR3 reads TGTGCCAGCAGCCCACGGGACGGACCCCGTAGTTGGACCCAGTACTTC. Amino acids: CASSPRDGPRSWTQYF.

The genes are TRBV7-9 and TRBJ2-7; no clear D. Germline loops: CDR1 SEHNR, CDR2 FQNEAQ (reference sequence). This CDR3 spans 13 amino acids. With 8 bases removed from V and 0 bases from J, the gap between germline ends came to 11 bases. DNA for the CDR3: TGTGCCAGCGGGGAACCCAACTCCTACGAGCAGTACTTC. Translation: CASGEPNSYEQYF.

There are a few counts of this clonotype. This chain connects TRBV4-2 to TRBJ2-4, with D perhaps TRBD1 (5 bases). V shed 0 bases and J shed 7 bases, with 7 bases lying between them. Germline loops: CDR1 LGHNA, CDR2 YNFKEQ. The CDR3 contains 13 residues. Here the CDR3 DNA reads TGTGCCAGCAGCCAAGATAAGGGGAACATTCAGTACTTC. This codes for CASSQDKGNIQYF.

This clonotype has a handful of counts. CDR3 region: CASSVVSDTQYF. The CDR3 bases are TGTGCCAGCAGCGTAGTGTCGGATACGCAGTATTTT. The genes are TRBV9 and TRBJ2-3; D call uncertain. With 0 bases removed from V and 6 bases from J, the gap between germline ends came to 5 bases. From germline, CDR1 is SGDLS and CDR2 YYNGEE. The CDR3 has 12 amino acids.

This chain connects TRBV7-2 to TRBJ1-4; perhaps TRBD1 as D (6 bases). The CDR3 sequence is 17 residues long. In germline, CDR1 is SGHTA, CDR2 FQGNSA. V lost 2 bases and J 4 bases, leaving 17 bases between the germline ends. CDR3 loop: CASSLRGAVPFNEKLFF. CDR3 DNA sequence: TGTGCCAGCAGCTTACGGGGGGCTGTACCGTTTAATGAAAAACTGTTTTTT.

The chain combines TRBV24-1 with TRBJ2-5, with 14 positions matching TRBD2. The CDR3 spans 18 residues. V was pared by 1 base and J by 4 bases, with 7 bases of the junction left unmatched. Germline values: CDR1 KGHDR, CDR2 SFDVKD. CDR3 protein: CATSDFGTSGGSLETQYF. The CDR3 nucleotides are TGTGCCACCAGTGATTTTGGGACTAGCGGGGGTTCTTTAGAGACCCAGTACTTC.

This clonotype has only a few counts. The chain combines TRBV20-1 with TRBJ1-5, with D unclear. CDR3 length: 15 residues. Trimming removed 1 base from V and 4 bases from J, with 14 bases in between. CDR1 DFQATT and CDR2 SNEGSKA come from the germline V gene (reference sequence). The CDR3: CSARGMEGMNQPQHF. The CDR3 bases are TGCAGTGCTAGAGGTATGGAGGGAATGAATCAGCCCCAGCATTTT.

This chain joins TRBV5-5 and TRBJ2-1; 7 bases are shared with TRBD2. V trimming: 4 bases; J trimming: 6 bases; junction bases outside the gene matches: 10. CDR1 and CDR2 from the germline V gene are SGHKS and YYEKEE (reference sequence). This CDR3 comprises 15 residues. CDR3 in amino acids: CASSRGEGRGNEQFF. DNA for the CDR3: TGTGCCAGCAGCCGGGGGGAGGGTCGTGGCAATGAGCAGTTCTTC.

This clonotype was observed a few times. The chain has TRBV5-1 and TRBJ2-5; 11 bases align to TRBD2. This CDR3 is built from 15 residues. Per the germline V gene, CDR1 is SGHRS and CDR2 is YFSETQ. Trimming removed 5 bases from V and 5 bases from J; junction bases left unmatched: 8. DNA for the CDR3: TGCGCCAGCAGGGCCGGGACTAGCGGAGGGGAGACCCAGTACTTC. Translation gives CASRAGTSGGETQYF.

J is TRBJ2-1 and V is TRBV9, with a possible D match to TRBD1 (6 bases). The CDR3 length is 15 residues. V lost 0 bases and J 2 bases, leaving 9 bases between the germline ends. Germline CDR1 is SGDLS and CDR2 is YYNGEE. This CDR3 reads CASSVAGTTYNEQFF. Here the CDR3 DNA reads TGTGCCAGCAGCGTAGCGGGGACAACCTACAATGAGCAGTTCTTC.

This clonotype occurred a few times. The chain couples TRBV5-1 to TRBJ2-1; 14 bases are shared with TRBD2. CDR3 length: 17 amino acids. Looked up from germline, CDR1 is SGHRS and CDR2 is YFSETQ. The trim removed 3 bases at V and 10 bases at J, leaving 12 bases unmatched. CDR3 protein: CASSWTRPGLAGEEQFF. For the CDR3, the DNA is TGCGCCAGCAGCTGGACCCGCCCGGGACTAGCGGGAGAGGAGCAGTTCTTC.

This clonotype appeared a few times. The DNA for the CDR3 is TGTGCCAGCAGCCAAGGCCTGGGCTATGCCTACGAGCAGTACTTC. It codes for CASSQGLGYAYEQYF. The rearrangement links TRBV4-2 to TRBJ2-7; the D is unclear. The CDR3 is 15 residues long. Germline V gene lookup returns CDR1 LGHNA and CDR2 YNFKEQ. Trimming took off 1 base at V and 2 bases at J, with 12 bases between the two ends.

The rearrangement uses TRBV28 and TRBJ2-5; D may be TRBD2 (5 bases). Germline CDR1 reads MDHEN; CDR2 reads SYDVKM. CDR3 size: 16 residues. V lost 3 bases to trimming and J lost 2 bases, with 16 bases between them. The CDR3 bases are TGTGCCAGCAGTTTTCTCCCGGACTCCCCTCAAGAGACCCAGTACTTC. As protein: CASSFLPDSPQETQYF.

The chain joins TRBV4-2 to TRBJ1-1; 9 bases line up with TRBD1. Unmatched junction bases numbered 9, after V lost 0 bases and J lost 4 bases. CDR1 LGHNA and CDR2 YNFKEQ come from the germline V gene. CDR3 length: 17 amino acids. The CDR3 protein is CASSQERTGGYSTEAFF. The CDR3 region has the DNA TGTGCCAGCAGCCAAGAACGAACAGGGGGCTATTCCACTGAAGCTTTCTTT.

This clonotype has just a few counts. The chain links TRBV7-9 to TRBJ2-7, with 10 bases matching TRBD2. This CDR3 has 15 residues. V lost 5 bases and J lost 2; bases outside the gene matches: 6. CDR1 and CDR2 from the germline V gene are SEHNR and FQNEAQ (reference sequence). DNA of the CDR3: TGTGCCAGCAGCCGGATAGCGGGGGGACCCTACGAGCAGTACTTC. It yields the protein CASSRIAGGPYEQYF.

The chain carries TRBV28 and TRBJ2-7; D gene ambiguous. CDR3 length equals 13 residues. Germline values: CDR1 MDHEN, CDR2 SYDVKM. Deletions cut 3 bases from V and 4 bases from J, with 10 bases between. The CDR3: CASSFRTNYEQYV. The CDR3 DNA is TGTGCCAGCAGTTTTAGGACGAATTACGAGCAGTACGTC.

J is TRBJ1-5 and V is TRBV15, with D unclear. Trimming took 2 bases from V and 3 from J, leaving 8 bases between them. The CDR3 consists of 14 residues. CDR1 is LNHNV and CDR2 is YYDKDF in the germline V gene (reference sequence). The CDR3 nucleotides are TGTGCCACCAGCAGAAACGAATTCAATCAGCCCCAGCATTTT. Translated: CATSRNEFNQPQHF. Full variable domain (missing parts from reference TRBV15 and TRBJ1-5): DAMVIQNPRYQVTQFGKPVTLSCSQTLNHNVMYWYQQKSSQAPKLLFHYYDKDFNNEADTPDNFQSRRPNTSFCFLDIRSPGLGDTAMYLCATSRNEFNQPQHFGDGTRLSIL.

This clonotype was detected many times. V is TRBV25-1 and J is TRBJ2-2, with TRBD1 as a possible D gene (5 bases). V lost 4 bases, J lost 6 bases, and 12 bases lay in between. Germline CDR1 and CDR2: MGHDK and SYGVNS. The CDR3 has 14 residues. The CDR3 DNA reads as TGTGCCAGCAGTGGGCAGGGCGAGGCCGGGGAGCTGTTTTTT. Amino acids: CASSGQGEAGELFF.